This T cell receptor (beta chain) came from a study of T cells after posttransplantation cyclophosphamide. Notes on the study in general: TRB clonality was highly associated with recipient CMV seropositivity and reactivation. Later post-transplant blood repertoires were often dominated by donor CD8+ memory clones. TRB overlap between skin or GI tissue T cells and blood was limited.

In its sample, this clone was seen many times. Antigen: not known. Here immunoSEQ multiplex PCR was the method, and the copy in TCRdb shows in-frame clones only, minus some. Sampling found thousands of clones, none seen once. The germline CDR1 and CDR2 sequences are LGHNA and YSLEER. V was trimmed by 0 bases and J by 15 bases, leaving 15 bases between them. CDR3 length: 13 residues. Cyclophosphamide on days +3 and +4 followed busulfan-fludarabine conditioning and a marrow graft. The sequence derives from a female patient aged 50-59 years who received an allogeneic stem cell transplant from an unrelated donor, was CMV-positive, and had acute GVHD only. The T cells may partly be graft donor cells. The sequencing here drew on PBMCs, taken after allogeneic stem cell transplant with posttransplant cyclophosphamide. This chain links TRBV4-3 with TRBJ2-1, with a possible D match to TRBD2 (6 bases). The DNA of the CDR3 is TGCGCCAGCAGCCAAGAGCCACTAGCCGGGATGTTCTTC. Protein product: CASSQEPLAGMFF.